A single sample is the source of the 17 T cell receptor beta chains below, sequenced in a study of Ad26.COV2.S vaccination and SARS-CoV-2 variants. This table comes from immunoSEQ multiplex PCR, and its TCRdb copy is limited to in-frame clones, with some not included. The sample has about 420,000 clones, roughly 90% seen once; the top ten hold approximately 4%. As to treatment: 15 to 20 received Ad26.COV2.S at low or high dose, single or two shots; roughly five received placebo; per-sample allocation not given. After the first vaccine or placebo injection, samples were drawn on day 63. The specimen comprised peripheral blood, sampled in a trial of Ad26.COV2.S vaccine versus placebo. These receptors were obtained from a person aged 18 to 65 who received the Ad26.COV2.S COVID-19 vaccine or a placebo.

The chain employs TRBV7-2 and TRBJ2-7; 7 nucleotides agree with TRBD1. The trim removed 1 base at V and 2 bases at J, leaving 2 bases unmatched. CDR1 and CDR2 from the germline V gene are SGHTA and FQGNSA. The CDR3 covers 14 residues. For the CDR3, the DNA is TGTGCCAGCAGCTTAGGACAGGGAACCTACGAGCAGTACTTC. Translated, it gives CASSLGQGTYEQYF.

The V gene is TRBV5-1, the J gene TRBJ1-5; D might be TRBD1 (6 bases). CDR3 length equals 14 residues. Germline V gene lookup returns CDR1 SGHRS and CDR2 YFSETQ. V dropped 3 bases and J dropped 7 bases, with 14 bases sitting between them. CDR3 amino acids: CASSSRPGVQPQHF. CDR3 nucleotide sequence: TGCGCCAGCAGCTCACGGCCAGGGGTCCAGCCCCAGCATTTT.

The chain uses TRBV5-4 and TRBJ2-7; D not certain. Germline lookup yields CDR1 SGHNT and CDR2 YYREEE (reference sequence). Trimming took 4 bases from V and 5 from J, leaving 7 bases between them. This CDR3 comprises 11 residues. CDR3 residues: CASSAENEQYF. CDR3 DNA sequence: TGTGCCAGCAGCGCCGAAAACGAGCAGTACTTC.

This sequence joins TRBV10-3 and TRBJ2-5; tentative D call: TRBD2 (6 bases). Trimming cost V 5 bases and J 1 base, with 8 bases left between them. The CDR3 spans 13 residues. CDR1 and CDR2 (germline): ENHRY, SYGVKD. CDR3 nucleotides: TGTGCCATCAGTAGGAGGGGCCAAGAGACCCAGTACTTC. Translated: CAISRRGQETQYF.

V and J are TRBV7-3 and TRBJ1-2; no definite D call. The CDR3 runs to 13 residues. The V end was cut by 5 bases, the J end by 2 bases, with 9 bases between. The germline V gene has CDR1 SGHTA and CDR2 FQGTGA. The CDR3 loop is CASSPDTNYGYTF. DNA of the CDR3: TGTGCCAGCAGCCCAGACACGAACTATGGCTACACCTTC.

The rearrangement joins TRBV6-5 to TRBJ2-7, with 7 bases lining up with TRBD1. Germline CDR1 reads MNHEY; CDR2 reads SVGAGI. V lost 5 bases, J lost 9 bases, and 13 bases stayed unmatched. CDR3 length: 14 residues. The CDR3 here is CASSQRDSRLRQYF. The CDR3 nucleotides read TGTGCCAGCAGTCAACGGGACAGCCGCCTTCGGCAGTACTTC.

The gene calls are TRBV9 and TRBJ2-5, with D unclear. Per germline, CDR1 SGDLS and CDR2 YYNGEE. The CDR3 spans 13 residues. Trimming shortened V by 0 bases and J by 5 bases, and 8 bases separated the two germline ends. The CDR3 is CASSVDLEETQYF. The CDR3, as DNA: TGTGCCAGCAGCGTAGATTTAGAGGAGACCCAGTACTTC.

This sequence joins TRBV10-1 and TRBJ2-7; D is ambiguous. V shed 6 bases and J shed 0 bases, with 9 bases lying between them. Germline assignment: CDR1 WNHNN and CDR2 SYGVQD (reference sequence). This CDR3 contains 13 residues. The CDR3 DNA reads TGCGCCAGCAGCGAGGCGAGCTCCTACGAGCAGTACTTC. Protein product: CASSEASSYEQYF.

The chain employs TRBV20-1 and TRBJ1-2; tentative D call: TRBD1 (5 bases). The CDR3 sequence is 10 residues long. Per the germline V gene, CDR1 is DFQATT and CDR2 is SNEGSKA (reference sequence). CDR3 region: CSPGQAGYTF. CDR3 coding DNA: TGCAGCCCGGGGCAGGCTGGCTACACCTTC.

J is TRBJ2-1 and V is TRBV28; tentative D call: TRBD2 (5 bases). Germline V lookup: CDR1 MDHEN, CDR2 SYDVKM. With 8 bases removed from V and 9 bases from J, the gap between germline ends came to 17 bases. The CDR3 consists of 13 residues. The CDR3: CASEKSRGGEQFF. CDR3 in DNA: TGTGCCAGCGAAAAGAGCAGAGGAGGTGAGCAGTTCTTC.

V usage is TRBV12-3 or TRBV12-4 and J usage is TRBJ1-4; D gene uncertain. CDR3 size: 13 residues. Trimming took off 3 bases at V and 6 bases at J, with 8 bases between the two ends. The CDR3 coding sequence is TGTGCCAGCAGTTTGCTCCCGTATGAAAAACTGTTTTTT. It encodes CASSLLPYEKLFF.

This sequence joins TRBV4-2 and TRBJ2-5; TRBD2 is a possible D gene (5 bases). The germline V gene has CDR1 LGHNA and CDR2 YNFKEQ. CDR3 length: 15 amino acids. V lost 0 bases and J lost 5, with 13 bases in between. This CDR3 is CASSQDPLARETQYF. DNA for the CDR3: TGTGCCAGCAGCCAAGATCCCCTAGCTAGGGAGACCCAGTACTTC.

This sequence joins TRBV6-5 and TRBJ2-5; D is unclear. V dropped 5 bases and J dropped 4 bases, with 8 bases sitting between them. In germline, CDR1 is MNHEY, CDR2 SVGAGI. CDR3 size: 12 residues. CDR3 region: CASSKNGETQYF. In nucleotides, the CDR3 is TGTGCCAGCAGTAAAAACGGAGAGACCCAGTACTTC.

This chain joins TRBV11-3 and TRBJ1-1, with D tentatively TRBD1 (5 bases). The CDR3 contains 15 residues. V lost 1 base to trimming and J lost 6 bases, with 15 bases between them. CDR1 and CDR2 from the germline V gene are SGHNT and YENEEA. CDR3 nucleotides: TGTGCCAGCAGCTTAGTTTCGGGGGGAACCTCTGAAGCTTTCTTT. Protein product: CASSLVSGGTSEAFF.

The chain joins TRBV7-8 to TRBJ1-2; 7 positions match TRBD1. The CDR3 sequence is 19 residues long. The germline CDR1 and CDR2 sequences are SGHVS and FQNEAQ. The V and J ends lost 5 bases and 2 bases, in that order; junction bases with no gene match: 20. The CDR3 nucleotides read TGTGCCAGCAGCCGATTCGCCCCGGGACAGCGTCAAAACAACTATGGCTACACCTTC. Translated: CASSRFAPGQRQNNYGYTF.

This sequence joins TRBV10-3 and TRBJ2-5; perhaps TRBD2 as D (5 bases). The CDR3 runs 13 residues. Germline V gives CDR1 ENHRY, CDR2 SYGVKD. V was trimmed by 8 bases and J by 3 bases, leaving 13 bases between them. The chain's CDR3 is CAIGSGREETQYF. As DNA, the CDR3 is TGTGCCATCGGGAGTGGGCGGGAAGAGACCCAGTACTTC.

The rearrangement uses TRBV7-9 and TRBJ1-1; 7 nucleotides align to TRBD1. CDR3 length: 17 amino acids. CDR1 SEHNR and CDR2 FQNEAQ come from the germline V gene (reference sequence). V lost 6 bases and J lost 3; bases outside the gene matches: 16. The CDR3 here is CASRSRSQGVLDTEAFF. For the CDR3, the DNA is TGTGCCAGCAGGAGTCGATCGCAGGGGGTTTTGGACACTGAAGCTTTCTTT.